This is a list of T cell receptor beta chains from one sample in a study of T cells in Graves' hyperthyroidism and ophthalmopathy. MiXCR, applied by TCRdb to the multiplex PCR reads, yields one record per CDR3 protein. In the table there are a few hundred thousand distinct CDR3 sequences, approximately 15% of which are singletons. Sequencing was done on a sample of blood. The receptor set was obtained from a woman aged 18 to 35 with Graves' hyperthyroidism. CDR3s include the opening cysteine and the closing phenylalanine or tryptophan. Fields, in order: J gene, D gene, clone size, V gene, CDR3 DNA, CDR3 protein. D genes are given only for firm matches. Clone size is shown for a subset of rows, as once, few, many or a class of expanded clone.

J gene: TRBJ2-2; D gene: NA; clone size: NA; V gene: TRBV12-3/TRBV12-4; CDR3 DNA: TGTGCCAGCAGTTTCTCCGGGGGGCTGTTTTTT; CDR3 protein: CASSFSGGLFF
J gene: TRBJ2-5; D gene: NA; clone size: many; V gene: TRBV7-9; CDR3 DNA: TGTGCCAGCAACCCGGAACGGGTTAGGGAGACCCAGTACTTC; CDR3 protein: CASNPERVRETQYF
J gene: TRBJ1-3; D gene: NA; clone size: many; V gene: TRBV12-3/TRBV12-4; CDR3 DNA: TGTGCCAGCGGCAGACGGGACTCTGGAAACACCATATATTTT; CDR3 protein: CASGRRDSGNTIYF
J gene: TRBJ1-1; D gene: TRBD1; clone size: NA; V gene: TRBV19; CDR3 DNA: TGTGCCAGTAGAAACACAGGGGACACTGAAGCTTTCTTT; CDR3 protein: CASRNTGDTEAFF
J gene: TRBJ2-4; D gene: NA; clone size: many; V gene: TRBV12-3/TRBV12-4; CDR3 DNA: TGTGCCAGCAAAACATGCCGGGCTCGAGTAGCCAAAAACATTCAGTACTTC; CDR3 protein: CASKTCRARVAKNIQYF
J gene: TRBJ1-2; D gene: NA; clone size: many; V gene: TRBV19; CDR3 DNA: TGTGCCAGTAATACCGGGACACCGGACGACTATGGCTACACCTTC; CDR3 protein: CASNTGTPDDYGYTF
J gene: TRBJ2-1; D gene: TRBD2; clone size: NA; V gene: TRBV5-1; CDR3 DNA: TGCGCCAGCAGTCTGATTCCCCGCGCGGGAGATGAGCAGTTCTTC; CDR3 protein: CASSLIPRAGDEQFF
J gene: TRBJ1-2; D gene: NA; clone size: few; V gene: TRBV7-2; CDR3 DNA: TGTGCCAGCAGCTTACTTATAGTCGGGAGCTATGGCTACACCTTC; CDR3 protein: CASSLLIVGSYGYTF
J gene: TRBJ1-1; D gene: NA; clone size: NA; V gene: TRBV14; CDR3 DNA: TGTGCCTCCCAAATAAGGGGCAACACTGAAGCTTTCTTT; CDR3 protein: CASQIRGNTEAFF
J gene: TRBJ1-3; D gene: NA; clone size: many; V gene: TRBV3-1; CDR3 DNA: TGTGCCAGCAGCCAGACATCAACGGGGAACACCATATATTTT; CDR3 protein: CASSQTSTGNTIYF
J gene: TRBJ2-7; D gene: NA; clone size: NA; V gene: TRBV14; CDR3 DNA: TGTGCCAGCAGCCAAGGGGCGGGACCCCCCTCCCACGAGCAGTACTTC; CDR3 protein: CASSQGAGPPSHEQYF
J gene: TRBJ2-1; D gene: TRBD2; clone size: NA; V gene: TRBV12-5; CDR3 DNA: TGTGCTAGTGGTTCGTTAGCGGGAGGGGATGAGCAGTTCTTC; CDR3 protein: CASGSLAGGDEQFF
J gene: TRBJ2-1; D gene: NA; clone size: many; V gene: TRBV7-6; CDR3 DNA: TGTGCCAGCAGCCAACCAGGGAGGAACAATGAGCAGTTCTTC; CDR3 protein: CASSQPGRNNEQFF
J gene: TRBJ2-3; D gene: TRBD2; clone size: few; V gene: TRBV6-1; CDR3 DNA: TGTGCCACCAAAGCGGGGGAACTAACAGATACGCAGTATTTT; CDR3 protein: CATKAGELTDTQYF
J gene: TRBJ2-1; D gene: TRBD1; clone size: few; V gene: TRBV4-1; CDR3 DNA: TGCGCCAGCAGCCAAGATCGGGGGACAGGGTGGAATGAGCAGTTCTTC; CDR3 protein: CASSQDRGTGWNEQFF
J gene: TRBJ2-1; D gene: TRBD2; clone size: many; V gene: TRBV19; CDR3 DNA: TGTGCCAGTAGGGCGACTAGCGGGAGTTACAATGAGCAGTTCTTC; CDR3 protein: CASRATSGSYNEQFF
J gene: TRBJ1-6; D gene: TRBD1; clone size: NA; V gene: TRBV10-3; CDR3 DNA: TGTGCCACCCGGGGGACAGGGGAAAATAATTCACCCCTCCACTTT; CDR3 protein: CATRGTGENNSPLHF
J gene: TRBJ1-1; D gene: TRBD1; clone size: many; V gene: TRBV12-3/TRBV12-4; CDR3 DNA: TGTGCCAGCAGTTTCTGGACAGGGGGCGTGAACACTGAAGCTTTCTTT; CDR3 protein: CASSFWTGGVNTEAFF
J gene: TRBJ1-5; D gene: NA; clone size: NA; V gene: TRBV27; CDR3 DNA: TGTGCCAGCAGCGGGACGGGGACCATCAATCAGCCCCAGCATTTT; CDR3 protein: CASSGTGTINQPQHF
J gene: TRBJ2-2; D gene: TRBD2; clone size: many; V gene: TRBV30; CDR3 DNA: TGTGCCTGGAGTCGGACTAGCTTGGACACCGGGGAGCTGTTTTTT; CDR3 protein: CAWSRTSLDTGELFF
J gene: TRBJ2-3; D gene: TRBD2; clone size: NA; V gene: TRBV7-3; CDR3 DNA: TGTGCCAGCAGCTTAACGCTAGCGGGAGCTGGCACAGATACGCAGTATTTT; CDR3 protein: CASSLTLAGAGTDTQYF
J gene: TRBJ2-5; D gene: TRBD1; clone size: many; V gene: TRBV15; CDR3 DNA: TGTGCCACCAGCATTAGGGGGCCACGAGAGACCCAGTACTTC; CDR3 protein: CATSIRGPRETQYF
J gene: TRBJ1-2; D gene: TRBD1; clone size: once; V gene: TRBV27; CDR3 DNA: TGTGCCAGCACTCGATGGCTGGGACAGGGAAAGAAGGACTATGGCTACACCTTC; CDR3 protein: CASTRWLGQGKKDYGYTF
J gene: TRBJ2-3; D gene: NA; clone size: many; V gene: TRBV19; CDR3 DNA: TGTGCCAGTAGTTTCCTCCGGCAGGGAGGCACAGATACGCAGTATTTT; CDR3 protein: CASSFLRQGGTDTQYF
J gene: TRBJ2-3; D gene: NA; clone size: many; V gene: TRBV12-3/TRBV12-4; CDR3 DNA: TGTGCCAGCAGTTTAGCAGGAGTAGGAGATACGCAGTATTTT; CDR3 protein: CASSLAGVGDTQYF
J gene: TRBJ2-7; D gene: TRBD1; clone size: many; V gene: TRBV10-3; CDR3 DNA: TGTGCCATCAGTGGAAACCCGGGACAGGGCTCCTACGAGCAGTACTTC; CDR3 protein: CAISGNPGQGSYEQYF
J gene: TRBJ1-1; D gene: NA; clone size: many; V gene: TRBV12-3/TRBV12-4; CDR3 DNA: TGTGCCAGCAGATTATCAGAGACCAACACTGAAGCTTTCTTT; CDR3 protein: CASRLSETNTEAFF
J gene: TRBJ1-6; D gene: TRBD1; clone size: few; V gene: TRBV27; CDR3 DNA: TGTGCCAGCAGTTTTCGGCAGGGGGCCGAATATAATTCACCCCTCCACTTT; CDR3 protein: CASSFRQGAEYNSPLHF
J gene: TRBJ1-2; D gene: NA; clone size: many; V gene: TRBV2; CDR3 DNA: TGTGCCAGCAATGCTGGCGACTATGGCTACACCTTC; CDR3 protein: CASNAGDYGYTF
J gene: TRBJ1-3; D gene: NA; clone size: few; V gene: TRBV4-1; CDR3 DNA: TGCGCCAGCAGCCCCCGGCATGGAAACACCATATATTTT; CDR3 protein: CASSPRHGNTIYF
J gene: TRBJ1-2; D gene: TRBD1; clone size: few; V gene: TRBV10-3; CDR3 DNA: TGTGCCACGCTACCGGGACAGGGAAACTATGGCTACACCTTC; CDR3 protein: CATLPGQGNYGYTF
J gene: TRBJ2-5; D gene: TRBD1; clone size: NA; V gene: TRBV11-3; CDR3 DNA: TGTGCCAGCAGCAACCGGGACAGGGAGTGGCAAGAGACCCAGTACTTC; CDR3 protein: CASSNRDREWQETQYF
J gene: TRBJ1-1; D gene: NA; clone size: many; V gene: TRBV11-3; CDR3 DNA: TGTGCCAGCAGCCGAGTAGGGGGTGAAGCTTTCTTT; CDR3 protein: CASSRVGGEAFF
J gene: TRBJ2-7; D gene: TRBD2; clone size: few; V gene: TRBV6-5; CDR3 DNA: TGTGCCAGCAGTACTGTAGCGGGAGGGGAGCAGTACTTC; CDR3 protein: CASSTVAGGEQYF
J gene: TRBJ2-7; D gene: NA; clone size: many; V gene: TRBV7-9; CDR3 DNA: TGTGCCAGCAGCTCCTGGGGCGAGCAGTACTTC; CDR3 protein: CASSSWGEQYF
J gene: TRBJ2-1; D gene: NA; clone size: many; V gene: TRBV30; CDR3 DNA: TGTGCCGTGCTATGGGGCCTGCCTTACGAGCAGTTCTTC; CDR3 protein: CAVLWGLPYEQFF
J gene: TRBJ1-1; D gene: NA; clone size: NA; V gene: TRBV7-2; CDR3 DNA: TGTGCCAGCAGCTTAACGCAAGACACTGAAGCTTTCTTT; CDR3 protein: CASSLTQDTEAFF
J gene: TRBJ1-2; D gene: TRBD1; clone size: many; V gene: TRBV6-1; CDR3 DNA: TGTGCCATTAGGGACAGGGTGTCGGGCTACACCTTC; CDR3 protein: CAIRDRVSGYTF
J gene: TRBJ1-2; D gene: NA; clone size: many; V gene: TRBV6-1; CDR3 DNA: TGTGCCAGCAGTGACCTGACAGGTCCTAACTATGGCTACACCTTC; CDR3 protein: CASSDLTGPNYGYTF